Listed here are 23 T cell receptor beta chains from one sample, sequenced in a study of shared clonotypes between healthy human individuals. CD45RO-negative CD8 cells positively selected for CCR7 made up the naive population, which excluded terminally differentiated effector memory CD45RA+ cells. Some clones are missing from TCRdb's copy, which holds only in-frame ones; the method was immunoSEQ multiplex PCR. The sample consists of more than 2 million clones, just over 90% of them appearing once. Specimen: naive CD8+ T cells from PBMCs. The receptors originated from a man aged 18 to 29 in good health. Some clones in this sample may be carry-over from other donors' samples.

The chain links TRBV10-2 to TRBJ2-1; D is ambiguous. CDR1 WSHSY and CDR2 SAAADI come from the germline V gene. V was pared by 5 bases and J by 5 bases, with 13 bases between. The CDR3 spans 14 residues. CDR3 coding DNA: TGCGCCAGCAGTTGGAAGGCAGACCACAATGAGCAGTTCTTC. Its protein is CASSWKADHNEQFF.

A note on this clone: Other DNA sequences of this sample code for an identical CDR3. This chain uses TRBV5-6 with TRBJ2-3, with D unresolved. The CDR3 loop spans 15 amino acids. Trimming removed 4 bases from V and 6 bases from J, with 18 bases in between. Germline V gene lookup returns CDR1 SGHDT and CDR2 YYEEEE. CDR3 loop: CASSPDRVRTDTQYF. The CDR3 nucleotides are TGTGCCAGCAGCCCAGACCGGGTGAGAACCGATACGCAGTATTTT. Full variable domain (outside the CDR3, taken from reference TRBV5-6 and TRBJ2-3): DAGVTQSPTHLIKTRGQQVTLRCSPKSGHDTVSWYQQALGQGPQFIFQYYEEEERQRGNFPDRFSGHQFPNYSSELNVNALLLGDSALYLCASSPDRVRTDTQYFGPGTRLTVL.

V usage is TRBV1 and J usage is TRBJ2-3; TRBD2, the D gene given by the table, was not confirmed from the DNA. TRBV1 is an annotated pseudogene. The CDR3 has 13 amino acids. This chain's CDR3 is CTNLAGSADTQYF. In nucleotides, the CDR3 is TGCACCAACTTAGCGGGGAGTGCAGATACGCAGTATTTT.

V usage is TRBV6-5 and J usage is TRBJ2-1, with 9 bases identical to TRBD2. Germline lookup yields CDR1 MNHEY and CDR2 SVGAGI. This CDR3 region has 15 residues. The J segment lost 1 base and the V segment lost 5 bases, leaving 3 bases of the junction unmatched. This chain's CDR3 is CASSSGRWSYNEQFF. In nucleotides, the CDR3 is TGTGCCAGCAGTAGCGGGAGGTGGTCCTACAATGAGCAGTTCTTC.

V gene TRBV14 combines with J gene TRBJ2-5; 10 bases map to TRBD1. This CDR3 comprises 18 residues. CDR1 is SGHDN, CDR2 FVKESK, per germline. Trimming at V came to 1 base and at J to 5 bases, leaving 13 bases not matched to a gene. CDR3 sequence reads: CASSQVSGTGARFETQYF. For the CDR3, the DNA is TGTGCCAGCAGCCAAGTTTCAGGGACAGGGGCGCGTTTTGAGACCCAGTACTTC. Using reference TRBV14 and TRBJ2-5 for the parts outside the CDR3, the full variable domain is EAGVTQFPSHSVIEKGQTVTLRCDPISGHDNLYWYRRVMGKEIKFLLHFVKESKQDESGMPNNRFLAERTGGTYSTLKVQPAELEDSGVYFCASSQVSGTGARFETQYFGPGTRLLVL.

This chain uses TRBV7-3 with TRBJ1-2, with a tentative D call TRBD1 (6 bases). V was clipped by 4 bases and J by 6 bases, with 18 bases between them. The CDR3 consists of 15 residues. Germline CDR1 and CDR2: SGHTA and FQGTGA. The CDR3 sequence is CASSSHGGQSDGYTF. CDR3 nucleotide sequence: TGTGCCAGCAGCTCCCATGGGGGGCAAAGCGATGGCTACACCTTC.

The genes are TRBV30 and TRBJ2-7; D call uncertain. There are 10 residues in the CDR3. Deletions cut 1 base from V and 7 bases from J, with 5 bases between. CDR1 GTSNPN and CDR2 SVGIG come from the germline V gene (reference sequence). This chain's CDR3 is CAWSDREQYF. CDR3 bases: TGTGCCTGGAGTGACCGGGAGCAGTACTTC. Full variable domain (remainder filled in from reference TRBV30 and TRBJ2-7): SQTIHQWPATLVQPVGSPLSLECTVEGTSNPNLYWYRQAAGRGLQLLFYSVGIGQISSEVPQNLSASRPQDRQFILSSKKLLLSDSGFYLCAWSDREQYFGPGTRLTVT.

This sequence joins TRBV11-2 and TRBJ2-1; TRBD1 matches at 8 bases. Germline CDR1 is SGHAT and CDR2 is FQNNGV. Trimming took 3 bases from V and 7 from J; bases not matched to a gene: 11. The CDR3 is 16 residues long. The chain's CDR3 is CASSFQFNRGENEQFF. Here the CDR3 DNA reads TGTGCCAGCAGCTTTCAGTTTAACAGGGGGGAGAATGAGCAGTTCTTC.

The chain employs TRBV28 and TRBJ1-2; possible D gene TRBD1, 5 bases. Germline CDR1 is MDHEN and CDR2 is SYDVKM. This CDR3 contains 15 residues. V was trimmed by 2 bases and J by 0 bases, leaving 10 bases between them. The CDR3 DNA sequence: TGTGCCAGCAGTTTACGGGGGGTAGCTAACTATGGCTACACCTTC. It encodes CASSLRGVANYGYTF.

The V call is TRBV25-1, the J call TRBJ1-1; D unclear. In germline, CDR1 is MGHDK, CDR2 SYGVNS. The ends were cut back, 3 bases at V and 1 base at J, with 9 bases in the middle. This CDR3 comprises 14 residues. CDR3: CASSDPFRNTEAFF. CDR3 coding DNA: TGTGCCAGCAGTGACCCTTTCAGGAACACTGAAGCTTTCTTT.

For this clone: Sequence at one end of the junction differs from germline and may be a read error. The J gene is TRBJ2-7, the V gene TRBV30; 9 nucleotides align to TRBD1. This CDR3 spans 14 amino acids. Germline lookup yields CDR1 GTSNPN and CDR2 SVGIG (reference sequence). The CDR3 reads CAWSVVDRGDFVNF. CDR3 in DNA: TGTGCCTGGAGTGTGGTGGACAGGGGAGATTTCGTGAACTTC.

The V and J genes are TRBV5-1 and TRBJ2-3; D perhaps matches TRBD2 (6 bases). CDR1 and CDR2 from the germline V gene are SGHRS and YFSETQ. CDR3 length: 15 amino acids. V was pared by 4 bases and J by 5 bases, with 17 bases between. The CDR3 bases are TGCGCCAGCAGCCCTCCTAGCGAACTGGGAGATACGCAGTATTTT. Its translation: CASSPPSELGDTQYF.

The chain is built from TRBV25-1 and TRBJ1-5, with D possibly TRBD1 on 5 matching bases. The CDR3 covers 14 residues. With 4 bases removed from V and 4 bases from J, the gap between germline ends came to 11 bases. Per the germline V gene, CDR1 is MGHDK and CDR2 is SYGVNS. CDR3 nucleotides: TGTGCCAGCAGTGGGACACAGTTGAATCAGCCCCAGCATTTT. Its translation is CASSGTQLNQPQHF.

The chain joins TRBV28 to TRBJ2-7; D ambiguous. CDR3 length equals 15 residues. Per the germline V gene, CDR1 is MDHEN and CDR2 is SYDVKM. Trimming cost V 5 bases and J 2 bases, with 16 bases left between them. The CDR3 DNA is TGTGCCAGCAGTCCTAACATAGGGTCCACCTACGAGCAGTACTTC. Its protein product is CASSPNIGSTYEQYF.

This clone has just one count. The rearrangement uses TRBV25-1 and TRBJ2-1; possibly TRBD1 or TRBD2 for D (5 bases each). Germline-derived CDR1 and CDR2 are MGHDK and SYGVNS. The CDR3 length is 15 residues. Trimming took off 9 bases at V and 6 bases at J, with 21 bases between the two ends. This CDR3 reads CARPTAGRLLNEQFF. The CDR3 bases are TGTGCCAGACCAACCGCAGGGAGACTGCTCAATGAGCAGTTCTTC. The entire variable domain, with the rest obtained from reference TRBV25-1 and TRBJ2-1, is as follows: EADIYQTPRYLVIGTGKKITLECSQTMGHDKMYWYQQDPGMELHLIHYSYGVNSTEKGDLSSESTVSRIRTEHFPLTLESARPSHTSQYLCARPTAGRLLNEQFFGPGTRLTVL.

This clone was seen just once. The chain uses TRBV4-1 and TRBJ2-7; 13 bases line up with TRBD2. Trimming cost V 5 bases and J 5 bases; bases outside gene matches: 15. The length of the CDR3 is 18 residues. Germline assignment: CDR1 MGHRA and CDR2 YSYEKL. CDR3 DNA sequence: TGCGCCAGCAGCGAAAGTGTCAACCCGGGACTAGCGGGACACGAGCAGTACTTC. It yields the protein CASSESVNPGLAGHEQYF.

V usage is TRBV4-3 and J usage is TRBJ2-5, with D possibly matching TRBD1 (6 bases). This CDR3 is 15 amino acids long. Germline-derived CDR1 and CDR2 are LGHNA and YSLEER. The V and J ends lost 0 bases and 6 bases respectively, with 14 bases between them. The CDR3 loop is CASSQDGGHRKTQYF. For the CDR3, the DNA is TGCGCCAGCAGCCAAGATGGGGGACATAGAAAGACCCAGTACTTC.

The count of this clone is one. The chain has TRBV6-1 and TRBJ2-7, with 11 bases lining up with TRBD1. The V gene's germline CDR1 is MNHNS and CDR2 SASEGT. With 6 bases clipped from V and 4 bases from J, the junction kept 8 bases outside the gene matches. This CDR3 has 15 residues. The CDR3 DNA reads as TGTGCCAGCAGAACCGGGACAGGGGGAGGTTACGAGCAGTACTTC. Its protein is CASRTGTGGGYEQYF.

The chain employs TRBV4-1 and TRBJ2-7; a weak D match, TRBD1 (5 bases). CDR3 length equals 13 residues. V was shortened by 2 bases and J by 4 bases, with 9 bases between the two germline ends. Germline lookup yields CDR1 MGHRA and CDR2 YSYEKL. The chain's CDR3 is CASSQTSGYEQYF. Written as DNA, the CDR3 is TGCGCCAGCAGCCAAACCTCAGGGTACGAGCAGTACTTC.

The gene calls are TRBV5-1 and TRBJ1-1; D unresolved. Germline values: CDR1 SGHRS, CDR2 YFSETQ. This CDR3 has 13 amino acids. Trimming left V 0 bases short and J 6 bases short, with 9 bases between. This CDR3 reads CASSLGGLAEAFF. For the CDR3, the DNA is TGCGCCAGCAGCTTGGGAGGGTTGGCTGAAGCTTTCTTT.

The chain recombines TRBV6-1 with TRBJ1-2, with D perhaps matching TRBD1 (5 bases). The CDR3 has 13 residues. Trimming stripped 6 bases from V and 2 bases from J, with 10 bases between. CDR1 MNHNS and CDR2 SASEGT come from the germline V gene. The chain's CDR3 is CASRRDGNYGYTF. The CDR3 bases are TGTGCCAGCAGGCGGGACGGCAACTATGGCTACACCTTC.

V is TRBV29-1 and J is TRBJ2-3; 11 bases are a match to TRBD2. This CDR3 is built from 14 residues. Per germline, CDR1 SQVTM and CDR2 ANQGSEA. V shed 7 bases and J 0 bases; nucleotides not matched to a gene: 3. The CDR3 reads CSASGGTSTDTQYF. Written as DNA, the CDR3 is TGCAGCGCTAGCGGGGGGACTAGCACAGATACGCAGTATTTT.

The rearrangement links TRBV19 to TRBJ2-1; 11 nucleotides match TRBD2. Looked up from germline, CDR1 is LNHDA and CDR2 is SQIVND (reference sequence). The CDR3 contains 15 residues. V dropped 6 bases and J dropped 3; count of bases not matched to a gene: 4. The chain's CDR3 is CASRLAGDGYNEQFF. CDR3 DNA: TGTGCCAGTAGACTAGCGGGGGATGGCTACAATGAGCAGTTCTTC.